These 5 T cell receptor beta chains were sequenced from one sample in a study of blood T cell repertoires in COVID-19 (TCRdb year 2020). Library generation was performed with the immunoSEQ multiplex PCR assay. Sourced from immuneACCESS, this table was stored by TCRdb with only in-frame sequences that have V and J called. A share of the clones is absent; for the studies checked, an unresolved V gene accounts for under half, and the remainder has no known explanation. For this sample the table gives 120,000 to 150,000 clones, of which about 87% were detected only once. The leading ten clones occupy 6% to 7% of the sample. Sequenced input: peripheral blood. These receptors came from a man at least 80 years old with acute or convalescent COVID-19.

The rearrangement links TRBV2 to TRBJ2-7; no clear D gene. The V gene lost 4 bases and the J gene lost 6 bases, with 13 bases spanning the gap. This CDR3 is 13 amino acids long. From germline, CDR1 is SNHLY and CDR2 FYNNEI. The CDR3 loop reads CASSGRQQSEQYF. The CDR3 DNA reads TGTGCCAGCAGTGGGCGACAACAATCCGAGCAGTACTTC.

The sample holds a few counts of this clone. The CDR3: CASSVGQGVPGELFF. CDR3 DNA: TGTGCCAGCAGCGTGGGACAGGGGGTCCCCGGGGAGCTGTTTTTT. The rearrangement joins TRBV9 to TRBJ2-2; 11 bases are a match to TRBD1. Germline V gene data show CDR1 as SGDLS and CDR2 as YYNGEE. This CDR3 has 15 amino acids. V was clipped by 2 bases and J by 6 bases; unmatched bases: 3.

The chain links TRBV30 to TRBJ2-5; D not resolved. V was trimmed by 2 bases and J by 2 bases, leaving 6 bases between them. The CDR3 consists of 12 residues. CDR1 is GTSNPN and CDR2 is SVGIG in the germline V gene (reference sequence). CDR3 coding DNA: TGTGCCTGGAGTCGAGTGCAAGAGACCCAGTACTTC. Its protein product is CAWSRVQETQYF.

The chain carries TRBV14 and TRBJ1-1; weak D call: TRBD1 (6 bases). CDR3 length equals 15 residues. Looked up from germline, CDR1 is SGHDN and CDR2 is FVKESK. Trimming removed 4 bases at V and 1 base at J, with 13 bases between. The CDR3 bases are TGTGCCAGCAGCCCCCTACAGGGAAGGAACACTGAAGCTTTCTTT. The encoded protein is CASSPLQGRNTEAFF.

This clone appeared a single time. CDR3 residues: CATTGSTGEKLFF. The CDR3 coding sequence is TGTGCCACCACTGGATCGACGGGGGAAAAACTGTTTTTT. V usage is TRBV18 and J usage is TRBJ1-4, with no clear D. Germline V CDR1 and CDR2: KGHSH, LQKENI. The ends were cut back, 10 bases at V and 8 bases at J, with 17 bases in the middle. The CDR3 spans 13 residues.